Shown below are 9 T cell receptor beta chains from a single sample sequenced in a study of beta chain features in type 1 diabetes. Study-wide findings and caveats: Moderately but significantly shorter TCRB CDR3s were found in Type 1 diabetes patients in all four CD4+ subsets.

Isolated RNA was reverse transcribed in full, so expressed TCRB transcripts were sequenced. TCRdb's copy holds only in-frame clones and misses some; the assay was immunoSEQ multiplex PCR. The sample contains around 340,000 clones, approximately 10% of which appear only once. Their target antigens are unknown. Sequencing was performed on central memory CD4+ T cells from blood. Receptors originate from a man younger than 40 with type 1 diabetes.

The V and J genes are TRBV2 and TRBJ2-7, with D perhaps matching TRBD2 (7 bases). The V gene lost 3 bases and the J gene lost 2 bases, with 14 bases spanning the gap. This CDR3 has 15 amino acids. Looked up from germline, CDR1 is SNHLY and CDR2 is FYNNEI. CDR3 nucleotides: TGTGCCAGCAGTGATTCGGGGGGCAGGCCCTACGAGCAGTACTTC. It codes for CASSDSGGRPYEQYF.

This chain links TRBV18 with TRBJ1-5; tentative D call: TRBD1 (5 bases). The CDR3 has 14 residues. CDR1 KGHSH and CDR2 LQKENI come from the germline V gene. The V end lost 4 bases, the J end lost 0 bases, and 7 bases lay between the germline ends. The CDR3 DNA sequence: TGTGCCAGCTCACAGGGGTATAGCAATCAGCCCCAGCATTTT. Protein sequence: CASSQGYSNQPQHF.

The V gene is TRBV9, the J gene TRBJ1-2; TRBD1 matches 7 bases. The CDR3 length is 14 residues. Unmatched junction bases numbered 6, after V lost 3 bases and J lost 4 bases. The germline CDR1 and CDR2 sequences are SGDLS and YYNGEE. The chain's CDR3 is CASSEGQPGYGYTF. DNA for the CDR3: TGTGCCAGCAGCGAGGGACAGCCAGGCTATGGCTACACCTTC. Full variable domain (rest looked up from reference TRBV9 and TRBJ1-2): DSGVTQTPKHLITATGQRVTLRCSPRSGDLSVYWYQQSLDQGLQFLIQYYNGEERAKGNILERFSAQQFPDLHSELNLSSLELGDSALYFCASSEGQPGYGYTFGSGTRLTVV.

V usage is TRBV27 and J usage is TRBJ1-3; no clear D. There are 15 residues in the CDR3. The V end lost 4 bases, the J end lost 2 bases, and 12 bases lay between the germline ends. CDR1 and CDR2 from the germline V gene are MNHEY and SMNVEV (reference sequence). DNA of the CDR3: TGTGCCAGCAGTTCCCACTTGGAGCCTGGAAACACCATATATTTT. Its translation is CASSSHLEPGNTIYF.

In its sample, this clone was seen a few times. J is TRBJ1-1 and V is TRBV7-2, with TRBD1 as a possible D gene (6 bases). Germline V gene data show CDR1 as SGHTA and CDR2 as FQGNSA. This CDR3 has 15 amino acids. Trimming cost V 5 bases and J 2 bases, with 15 bases left between them. CDR3 protein: CASSGHNRDNTEAFF. The CDR3 nucleotides are TGTGCCAGCAGCGGACACAACAGGGACAACACTGAAGCTTTCTTT.

V is TRBV4-3 and J is TRBJ1-5, with a tentative D call TRBD1 (6 bases). This CDR3 region has 15 residues. CDR1 LGHNA and CDR2 YSLEER come from the germline V gene. Trimming took off 6 bases at V and 1 base at J, with 13 bases between the two ends. CDR3 in DNA: TGCGCCAGCAGGGTGGACAGAGGCAGCAATCAGCCCCAGCATTTT. As protein: CASRVDRGSNQPQHF.

This clone was observed many times. J is TRBJ2-1 and V is TRBV7-9, with 8 positions matching TRBD1. Trimming cost V 5 bases and J 4 bases; bases outside gene matches: 13. CDR3 length equals 17 residues. Germline CDR1 SEHNR, CDR2 FQNEAQ (reference sequence). CDR3 amino acids: CASSPPVKGQGYNEQFF. CDR3 in DNA: TGTGCCAGCAGCCCTCCGGTTAAAGGACAGGGTTACAATGAGCAGTTCTTC.

The chain is built from TRBV23-1 and TRBJ2-5, with D tentatively TRBD2 (5 bases). TRBV23-1 carries the ORF label, with uncertain function. Between the trimmed V and J ends, which lost 3 bases and 2 bases, there was a span of 13 bases. The CDR3 extends over 15 amino acids. The CDR3 DNA sequence: TGCGCCAGCAGTCAGCCCCGGAGCGGACAAGAGACCCAGTACTTC. This translates into CASSQPRSGQETQYF.

The rearrangement uses TRBV30 and TRBJ1-3, with D perhaps TRBD1 (6 bases). Trimming stripped 0 bases from V and 4 bases from J, with 16 bases between. Germline lookup yields CDR1 GTSNPN and CDR2 SVGIG (reference sequence). This CDR3 contains 16 residues. CDR3 nucleotides: TGTGCCTGGAGTGTACGCCGGACAGCCCGGGGAAACACCATATATTTT. Translated, it gives CAWSVRRTARGNTIYF.